Detailed here is one T cell receptor (beta chain). The source of the sample is a study of blood T cell repertoires in COVID-19. In the study overall: From T cells, B-cell-depleted T cells, or PBMCs came the material, which was cDNA or gDNA.

Assay used: immunoSEQ multiplex PCR; TCRdb lists only in-frame clones, some missing. The data contain about 150,000 clones, approximately 85% of them singletons. Germline CDR1 is MDHEN and CDR2 is SYDVKM. The CDR3 runs to 12 residues. The V end was cut by 6 bases, the J end by 6 bases, with 11 bases between. The source is a human donor with acute or convalescent COVID-19. The donor label of this sample is uncertain. V and J are TRBV28 and TRBJ1-2; no clear D gene. The sample was peripheral blood. CDR3 region: CASSRASHGYTF. The DNA for the CDR3 is TGTGCCAGCAGCCGAGCGAGCCATGGCTACACCTTC.